This T cell receptor (beta chain) came from a study of T cell changes during pregnancy in multiple sclerosis. The table came from immunoSEQ multiplex PCR; TCRdb's copy has only in-frame clones and leaves some out. The sample gives 75,000 to 100,000 clones, roughly 91% of which show up once; about 1.7% is in the top ten. Germline V lookup: CDR1 SNHLY, CDR2 FYNNEI. CDR3 length equals 12 residues. Deletions cut 7 bases from V and 6 bases from J, with 10 bases between. The table lists this clone with a few counts. The chain is built from TRBV2 and TRBJ1-5; D uncertain. This receptor was obtained from a female donor in good health, enrolled as a control in a pregnancy study. The sequencing here drew on peripheral blood, taken after pregnancy. The CDR3 DNA reads as TGTGCCAGCACGCCTGGAGGTCAGCCCCAGCATTTT. Encoded protein: CASTPGGQPQHF. The full variable domain, completed using reference TRBV2 and TRBJ1-5, is EPEVTQTPSHQVTQMGQEVILRCVPISNHLYFYWYRQILGQKVEFLVSFYNNEISEKSEIFDDQFSVERPDGSNFTLKIRSTKLEDSAMYFCASTPGGQPQHFGDGTRLSIL.